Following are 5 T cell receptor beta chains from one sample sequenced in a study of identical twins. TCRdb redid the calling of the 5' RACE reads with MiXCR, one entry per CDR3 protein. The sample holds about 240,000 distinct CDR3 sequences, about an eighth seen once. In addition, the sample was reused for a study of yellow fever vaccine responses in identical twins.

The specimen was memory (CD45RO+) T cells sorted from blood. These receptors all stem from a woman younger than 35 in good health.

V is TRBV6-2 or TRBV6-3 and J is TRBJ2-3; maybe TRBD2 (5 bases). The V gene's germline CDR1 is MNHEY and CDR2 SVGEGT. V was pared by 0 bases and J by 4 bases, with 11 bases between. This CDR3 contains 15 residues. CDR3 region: CASSYSMEAADTQYF. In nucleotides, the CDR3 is TGTGCCAGCAGTTACTCGATGGAAGCGGCAGATACGCAGTATTTT.

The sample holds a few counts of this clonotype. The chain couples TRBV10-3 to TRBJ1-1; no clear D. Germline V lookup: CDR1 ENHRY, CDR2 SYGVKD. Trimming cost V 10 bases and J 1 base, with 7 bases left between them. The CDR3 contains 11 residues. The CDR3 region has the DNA TGTGCCACCGGTACGAACACTGAAGCTTTCTTT. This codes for CATGTNTEAFF.

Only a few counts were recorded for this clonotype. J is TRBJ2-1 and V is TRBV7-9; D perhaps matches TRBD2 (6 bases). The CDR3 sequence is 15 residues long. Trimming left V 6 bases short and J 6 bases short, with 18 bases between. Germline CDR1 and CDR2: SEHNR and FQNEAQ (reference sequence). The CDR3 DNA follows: TGTGCCAGCAGTTCTCCGGGACTCAGAGGCAATGAGCAGTTCTTC. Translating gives CASSSPGLRGNEQFF.

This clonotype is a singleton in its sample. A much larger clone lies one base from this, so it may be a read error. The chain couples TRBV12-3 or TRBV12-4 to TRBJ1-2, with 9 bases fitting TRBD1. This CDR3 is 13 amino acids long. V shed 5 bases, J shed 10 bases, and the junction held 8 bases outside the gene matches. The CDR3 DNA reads TGTGCCAGCAGTCTTGGGACAGGGCAGGTCTACACCTTC. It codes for CASSLGTGQVYTF.

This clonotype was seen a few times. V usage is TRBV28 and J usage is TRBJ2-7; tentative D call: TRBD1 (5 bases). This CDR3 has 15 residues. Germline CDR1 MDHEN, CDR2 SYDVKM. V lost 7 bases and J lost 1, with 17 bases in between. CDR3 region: CASIGSAGRSYEQYF. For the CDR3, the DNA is TGTGCCAGCATCGGGTCGGCAGGGCGATCCTACGAGCAGTACTTC.